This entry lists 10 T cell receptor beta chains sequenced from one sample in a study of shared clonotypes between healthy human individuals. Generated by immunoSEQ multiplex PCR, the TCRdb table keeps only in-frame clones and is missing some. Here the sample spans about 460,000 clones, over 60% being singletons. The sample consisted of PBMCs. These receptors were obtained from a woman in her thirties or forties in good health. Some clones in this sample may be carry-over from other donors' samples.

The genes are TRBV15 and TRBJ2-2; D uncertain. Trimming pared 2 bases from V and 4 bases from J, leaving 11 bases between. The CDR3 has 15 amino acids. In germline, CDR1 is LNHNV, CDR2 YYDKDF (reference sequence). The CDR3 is CATSRREASTGELFF. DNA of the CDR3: TGTGCCACCAGCAGAAGGGAAGCGAGCACCGGGGAGCTGTTTTTT. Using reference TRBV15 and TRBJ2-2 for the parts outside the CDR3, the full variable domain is DAMVIQNPRYQVTQFGKPVTLSCSQTLNHNVMYWYQQKSSQAPKLLFHYYDKDFNNEADTPDNFQSRRPNTSFCFLDIRSPGLGDTAMYLCATSRREASTGELFFGEGSRLTVL.

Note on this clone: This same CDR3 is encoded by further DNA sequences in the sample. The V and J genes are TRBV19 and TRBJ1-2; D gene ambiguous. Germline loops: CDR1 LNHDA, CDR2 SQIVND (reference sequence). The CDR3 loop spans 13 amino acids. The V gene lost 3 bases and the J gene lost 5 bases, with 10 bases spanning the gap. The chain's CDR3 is CASSMRQLYGYTF. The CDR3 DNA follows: TGTGCCAGTAGTATGAGGCAGCTATATGGCTACACCTTC.

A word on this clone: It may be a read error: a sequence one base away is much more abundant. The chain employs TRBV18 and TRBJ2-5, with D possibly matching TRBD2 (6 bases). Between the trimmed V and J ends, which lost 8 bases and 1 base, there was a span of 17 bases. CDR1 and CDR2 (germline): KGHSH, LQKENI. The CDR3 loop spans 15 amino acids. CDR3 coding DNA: TGTGCCAGCCCCCGGTCGGGCGGGGCCCAAGAGACCCAGTACTTC. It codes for CASPRSGGAQETQYF.

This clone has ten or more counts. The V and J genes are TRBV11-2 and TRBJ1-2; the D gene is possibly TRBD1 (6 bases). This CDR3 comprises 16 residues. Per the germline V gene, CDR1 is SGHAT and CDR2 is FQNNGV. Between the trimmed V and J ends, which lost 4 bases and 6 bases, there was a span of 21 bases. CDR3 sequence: CASSSRGGDLFHGYTF. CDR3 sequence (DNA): TGTGCCAGCAGCTCTAGAGGGGGGGATTTGTTTCATGGCTACACCTTC.

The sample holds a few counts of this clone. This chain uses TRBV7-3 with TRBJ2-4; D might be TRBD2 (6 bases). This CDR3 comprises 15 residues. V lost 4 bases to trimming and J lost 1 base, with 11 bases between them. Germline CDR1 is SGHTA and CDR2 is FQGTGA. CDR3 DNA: TGTGCCAGCAGCTCAGACGGGACTGCCAAAAACATTCAGTACTTC. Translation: CASSSDGTAKNIQYF.

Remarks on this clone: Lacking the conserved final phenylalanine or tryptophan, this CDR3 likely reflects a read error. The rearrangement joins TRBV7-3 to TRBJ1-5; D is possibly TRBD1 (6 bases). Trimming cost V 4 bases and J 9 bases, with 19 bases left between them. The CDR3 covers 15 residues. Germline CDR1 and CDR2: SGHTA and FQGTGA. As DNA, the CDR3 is TGTGCCAGCAGCTCGAACGGGGGGCGCGATCGGCCCCAGCATGTT. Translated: CASSSNGGRDRPQHV.

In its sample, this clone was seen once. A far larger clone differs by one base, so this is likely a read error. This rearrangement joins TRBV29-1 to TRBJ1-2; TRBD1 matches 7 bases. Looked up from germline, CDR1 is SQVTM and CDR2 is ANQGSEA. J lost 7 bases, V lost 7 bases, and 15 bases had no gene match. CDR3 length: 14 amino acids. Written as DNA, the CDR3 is TGCAGCGCTGGGACAGCGCACTCATGGGGTGGCTACACCTTC. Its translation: CSAGTAHSWGGYTF.

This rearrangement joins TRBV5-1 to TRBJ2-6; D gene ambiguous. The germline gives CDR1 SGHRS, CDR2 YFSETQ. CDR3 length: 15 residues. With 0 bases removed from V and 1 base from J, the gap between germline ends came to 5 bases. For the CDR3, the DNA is TGCGCCAGCAGCTTGGATGGATCTGGGGCCAACGTCCTGACTTTC. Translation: CASSLDGSGANVLTF.

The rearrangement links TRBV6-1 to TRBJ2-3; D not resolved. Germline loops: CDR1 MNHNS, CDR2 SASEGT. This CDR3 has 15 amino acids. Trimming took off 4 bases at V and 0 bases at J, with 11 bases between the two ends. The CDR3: CASSAPLTSTDTQYF. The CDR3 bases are TGTGCCAGCAGTGCCCCACTGACTAGCACAGATACGCAGTATTTT.

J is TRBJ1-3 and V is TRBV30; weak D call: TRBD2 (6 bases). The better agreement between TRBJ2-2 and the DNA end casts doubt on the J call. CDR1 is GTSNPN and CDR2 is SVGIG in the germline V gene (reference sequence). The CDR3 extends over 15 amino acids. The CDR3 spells CAWSVQGREAGELFF. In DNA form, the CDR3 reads TGTGCCTGGAGTGTTCAGGGCAGGGAGGCCGGGGAGCTGTTTTTT.